Listed here are 9 T cell receptor beta chains from one sample, sequenced in a study of blood T cell repertoires in COVID-19. TCRdb keeps only in-frame clones here, not all; method: immunoSEQ multiplex PCR. The sample includes a few hundred thousand clones, 85% to 90% of them seen just once. Sequencing used PBMCs or T cells enriched from blood (not recorded which). The receptors come from a woman aged 45-65 years who had been exposed to COVID-19.

This sequence joins TRBV7-6 and TRBJ1-3, with D perhaps matching TRBD1 (6 bases). Trimming shortened V by 4 bases and J by 0 bases, and 16 bases separated the two germline ends. The CDR3 runs 17 residues. CDR1 is SGHVS, CDR2 FNYEAQ, per germline. CDR3 bases: TGTGCCAGCAGCTCCCCGGGAGGGGGAAGCTCTGGAAACACCATATATTTT. Translation gives CASSSPGGGSSGNTIYF.

CDR3 amino acids: CASSALGLAGGGEQFF. CDR3 in DNA: TGTGCCAGCAGCGCACTAGGTCTAGCGGGGGGCGGTGAGCAGTTCTTC. J is TRBJ2-1 and V is TRBV7-2; 11 positions agree with TRBD2. This CDR3 spans 16 amino acids. J gave up 9 bases and V 5 bases, and 12 bases lay outside the gene matches. Germline loops: CDR1 SGHTA, CDR2 FQGNSA.

This clone has a handful of counts. The rearrangement uses TRBV2 and TRBJ1-4; the match to TRBD1 covers 7 bases. The CDR3 sequence is 14 residues long. Germline values: CDR1 SNHLY, CDR2 FYNNEI. V shed 6 bases, J shed 12 bases, and the junction held 13 bases outside the gene matches. The CDR3 sequence is CASRQDRTPGELFF. The CDR3 DNA reads TGTGCCAGCAGACAGGACAGGACACCCGGGGAACTGTTTTTT.

Only a few counts were recorded for this clone. This sample also contains other DNA sequences that code for the same CDR3. The chain recombines TRBV5-1 with TRBJ1-1, with D perhaps matching TRBD1 (5 bases). CDR3 length equals 14 residues. In germline, CDR1 is SGHRS, CDR2 YFSETQ. With 4 bases removed from V and 1 base from J, the gap between germline ends came to 11 bases. The CDR3 region is CASSTGTENTEAFF. The DNA for the CDR3 is TGCGCCAGCAGCACCGGGACTGAGAACACTGAAGCTTTCTTT.

The chain combines TRBV29-1 with TRBJ2-7; 7 nucleotides agree with TRBD1. The CDR3 length is 14 residues. The J segment lost 2 bases and the V segment lost 7 bases, leaving 11 bases of the junction unmatched. Germline lookup yields CDR1 SQVTM and CDR2 ANQGSEA. CDR3 protein: CSAQTGSFPYEQYF. CDR3 in DNA: TGCAGCGCTCAGACAGGGTCGTTCCCCTACGAGCAGTACTTC.

The rearrangement uses TRBV3-1 (or the pseudogene TRBV3-2) and TRBJ1-1; D is unclear. Germline V gives CDR1 LGHDT, CDR2 YNNKEL (reference sequence). Trimming left V 3 bases short and J 0 bases short, with 8 bases between. CDR3 length: 14 amino acids. Written as DNA, the CDR3 is TGTGCCAGCAGCCAGGTCCAGGTGAACACTGAAGCTTTCTTT. Its translation: CASSQVQVNTEAFF.

This chain connects TRBV19 to TRBJ1-4; D remains ambiguous. Germline CDR1 is LNHDA and CDR2 is SQIVND (reference sequence). CDR3 length: 16 amino acids. Trimming took 3 bases from V and 2 from J, leaving 13 bases between them. CDR3: CASSMRPLRTNEKLFF. The CDR3 DNA reads as TGTGCCAGTAGTATGAGGCCCCTAAGGACTAATGAAAAACTGTTTTTT.

Comments on this clone: Different DNA sequences within this sample yield the same CDR3. The chain has TRBV19 and TRBJ2-4, with a weak D call TRBD1 (8 bases). V was clipped by 3 bases and J by 7 bases, with 13 bases between them. In germline, CDR1 is LNHDA, CDR2 SQIVND (reference sequence). The CDR3 is 14 residues long. The CDR3 nucleotides read TGTGCCAGTAGTATCGGACAGGGAGGGAACATTCAGTACTTC. Protein product: CASSIGQGGNIQYF.

J is TRBJ1-2 and V is TRBV3-1 (or the pseudogene TRBV3-2); unclear D gene. The CDR3 totals 13 residues. V lost 6 bases, J lost 2 bases, and 10 bases lay in between. CDR1 is LGHDT, CDR2 YNNKEL, per germline (reference sequence). CDR3 loop: CASSPGENYGYTF. CDR3 in DNA: TGTGCCAGCAGTCCCGGGGAAAACTATGGCTACACCTTC.